The rows below give T cell receptor beta chains drawn from one sample of a study of CD4 and CD8 cells across lung adenocarcinoma regions. TCRdb independently ran MiXCR on the PCR reads; one entry per CDR3 protein. The table shows about 3,400 distinct CDR3 sequences, with 45% to 60% occurring only once. The sequenced sample was CD4+ T cells from the center of a lung tumor. All receptors come from a female donor with lung adenocarcinoma. The CD4 and CD8 labels of this study may be unreliable. CDR3s include the opening cysteine and the closing phenylalanine or tryptophan. D genes are given only for firm matches. Part of the rows lack a size; the others show once, few, many or a class for expanded clones.

d_call j_call clone_size v_call cdr3_aa cdr3_nt
. TRBJ2-3 medium-sized TRBV6-4 CASSAGGTDTQYF TGTGCCAGCAGTGCAGGGGGCACAGATACGCAGTATTTT
. TRBJ2-3 . TRBV6-1 CASRDDRIKPDTQYF TGTGCCAGCAGGGATGACAGGATCAAGCCAGATACGCAGTATTTT
TRBD2 TRBJ2-3 . TRBV6-1 CASSRSGGPTDMQYF TGTGCCAGCAGTAGGTCGGGAGGCCCCACAGATATGCAGTATTTC
. TRBJ2-1 once TRBV10-2 CATLLGLIGDEQFF TGCGCCACTCTCCTGGGGTTAATTGGGGATGAGCAGTTCTTC
. TRBJ2-1 . TRBV7-2 CASSLTPDGYNEQFF TGTGCCAGCAGCTTAACCCCTGACGGATACAATGAGCAGTTCTTC
. TRBJ2-3 . TRBV4-1 CASSQVIAASTDTQYF TGCGCCAGCAGCCAAGTAATAGCGGCGAGCACAGATACGCAGTATTTT
. TRBJ2-2 few TRBV7-2 CASSLAQTGELFF TGTGCCAGCAGCTTAGCACAGACCGGGGAGCTGTTTTTT
. TRBJ2-3 few TRBV24-1 CATSGGAKDTQYF TGTGCCACCAGTGGAGGGGCGAAAGATACGCAGTATTTT
. TRBJ2-2 . TRBV6-1 CASSPSPWGLNTGELFF TGTGCCAGCAGCCCCTCCCCTTGGGGTTTGAACACCGGGGAGCTGTTTTTT
TRBD2 TRBJ2-4 . TRBV6-1 CASSPPGLANEQYF TGTGCCAGCAGCCCACCGGGACTAGCGAATGAGCAGTACTTC
TRBD1 TRBJ1-1 . TRBV7-2 CASSLRGGDTEAFF TGTGCCAGCAGCTTACGAGGGGGCGACACTGAAGCTTTCTTT
. TRBJ2-3 . TRBV11-3 CASSLVVTDTQYF TGTGCCAGCAGCCTCGTAGTGACAGATACGCAGTATTTT
. TRBJ2-7 . TRBV7-2 CASSLGTFGRTKQYF TGTGCCAGCAGCTTAGGAACGTTCGGACGGACAAAGCAGTACTTC
. TRBJ2-7 . TRBV6-5 CASSYSVSPSYEQYF TGTGCCAGCAGTTACAGCGTTAGCCCCTCCTACGAGCAGTACTTC
. TRBJ2-1 . TRBV6-1 CASSRAGSYNEQFF TGTGCCAGCAGCCGAGCGGGCTCCTACAATGAGCAGTTCTTC
. TRBJ2-5 . TRBV6-1 CASTETTGETQYF TGTGCCAGCACCGAAACAACCGGGGAGACCCAGTACTTC
. TRBJ2-3 . TRBV6-1 CASSEDPRARSQYF TGTGCCAGCAGTGAAGATCCGAGGGCCCGATCGCAGTATTTT
TRBD1 TRBJ2-1 . TRBV7-2 CASSSHDRGLSGEQFF TGTGCCAGCAGCTCCCATGACAGGGGGCTAAGCGGTGAGCAGTTCTTC
. TRBJ2-4 . TRBV6-1 CASTGASGKNTQYF TGTGCCAGCACGGGGGCGAGCGGCAAAAACACGCAGTACTTC
. TRBJ2-5 . TRBV3-1 CASSQEGKTQYF TGTGCCAGCAGCCAAGAGGGGAAGACCCAGTACTTC
. TRBJ2-7 . TRBV6-1 CASSAGVVGYEQYF TGTGCCAGCAGCGCAGGGGTTGTAGGCTACGAGCAGTACTTC
TRBD1 TRBJ2-1 large TRBV7-6 CASSLGQGMEQFF TGTGCCAGCAGCTTAGGACAGGGTATGGAGCAGTTCTTC
TRBD2 TRBJ2-5 . TRBV3-1 CASSQVLRGGLRAQYF TGTGCCAGCAGCCAAGTGCTGCGGGGAGGGTTAAGGGCCCAGTACTTC